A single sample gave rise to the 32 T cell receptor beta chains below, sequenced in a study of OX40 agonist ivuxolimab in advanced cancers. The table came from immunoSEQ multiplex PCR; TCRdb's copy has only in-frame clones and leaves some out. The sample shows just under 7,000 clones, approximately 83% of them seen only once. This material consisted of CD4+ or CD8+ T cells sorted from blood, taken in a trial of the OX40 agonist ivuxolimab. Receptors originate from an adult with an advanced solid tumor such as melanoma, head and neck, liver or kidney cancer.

The DNA for the CDR3 is TGTGCCAGCAGTCTACAGGACAGGGGCTACGAGCAGTACTTC. It translates to CASSLQDRGYEQYF. The genes are TRBV28 and TRBJ2-5, with TRBD1 matching over 9 bases. The end of the DNA fits TRBJ2-7 better, so the J call may be wrong. The CDR3 sequence is 14 residues long. Germline CDR1 is MDHEN and CDR2 is SYDVKM.

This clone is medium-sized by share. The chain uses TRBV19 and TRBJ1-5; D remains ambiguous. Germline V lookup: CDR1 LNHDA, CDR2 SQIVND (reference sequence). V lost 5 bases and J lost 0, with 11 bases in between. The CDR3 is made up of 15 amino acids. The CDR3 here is CASSGTYNSNQPQHF. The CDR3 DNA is TGTGCCAGTAGTGGCACCTACAATAGCAATCAGCCCCAGCATTTT. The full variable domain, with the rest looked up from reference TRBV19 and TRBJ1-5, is DGGITQSPKYLFRKEGQNVTLSCEQNLNHDAMYWYRQDPGQGLRLIYYSQIVNDFQKGDIAEGYSVSREKKESFPLTVTSAQKNPTAFYLCASSGTYNSNQPQHFGDGTRLSIL.

CDR3 DNA sequence: TGTGCCACCAGCAGAGAACAGGGCCTGCAAGAGACCCAGTACTTC. It yields the protein CATSREQGLQETQYF. The chain has TRBV15 and TRBJ2-5; perhaps TRBD1 as D (6 bases). The CDR3 contains 15 residues. The V and J ends lost 0 bases and 2 bases respectively, with 10 bases between them. Germline-derived CDR1 and CDR2 are LNHNV and YYDKDF (reference sequence).

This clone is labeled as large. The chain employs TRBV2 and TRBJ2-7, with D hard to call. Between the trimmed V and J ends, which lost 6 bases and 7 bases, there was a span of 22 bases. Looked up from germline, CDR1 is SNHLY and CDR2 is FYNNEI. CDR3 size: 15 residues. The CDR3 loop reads CASSTGEVVPGEQYF. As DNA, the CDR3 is TGTGCCAGCAGCACCGGTGAGGTCGTGCCTGGGGAGCAGTACTTC.

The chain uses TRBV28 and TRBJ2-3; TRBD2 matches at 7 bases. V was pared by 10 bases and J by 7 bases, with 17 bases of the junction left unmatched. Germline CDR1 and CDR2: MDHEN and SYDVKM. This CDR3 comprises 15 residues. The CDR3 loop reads CAISGGLVEVNTQYF. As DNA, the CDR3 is TGTGCCATCTCAGGTGGACTAGTCGAAGTGAATACGCAGTATTTT.

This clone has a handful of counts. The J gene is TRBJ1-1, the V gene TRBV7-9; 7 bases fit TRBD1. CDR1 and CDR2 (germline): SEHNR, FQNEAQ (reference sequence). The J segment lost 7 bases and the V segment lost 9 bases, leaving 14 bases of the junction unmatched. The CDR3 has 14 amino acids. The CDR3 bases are TGTGCCAGTGACCTTACAGGGGAAGTAGGTGAAGCTTTCTTT. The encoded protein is CASDLTGEVGEAFF.

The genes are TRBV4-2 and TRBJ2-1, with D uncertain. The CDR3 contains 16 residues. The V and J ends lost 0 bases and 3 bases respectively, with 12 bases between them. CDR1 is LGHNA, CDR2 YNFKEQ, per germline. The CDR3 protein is CASSQDMRGHYNEQFF. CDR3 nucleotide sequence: TGTGCCAGCAGCCAAGATATGCGCGGCCACTACAATGAGCAGTTCTTC.

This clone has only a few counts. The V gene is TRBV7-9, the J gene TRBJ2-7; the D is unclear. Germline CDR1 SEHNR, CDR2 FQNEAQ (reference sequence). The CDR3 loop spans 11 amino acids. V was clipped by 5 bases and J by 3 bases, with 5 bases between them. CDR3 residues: CASSPSYEQYF. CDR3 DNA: TGTGCCAGCAGCCCGAGCTACGAGCAGTACTTC.

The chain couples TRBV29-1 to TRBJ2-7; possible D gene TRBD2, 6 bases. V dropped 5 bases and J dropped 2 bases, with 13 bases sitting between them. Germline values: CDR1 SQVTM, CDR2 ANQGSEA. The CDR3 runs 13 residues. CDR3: CSVSGTSTYEQYF. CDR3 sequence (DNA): TGCAGCGTTTCCGGGACTTCCACCTACGAGCAGTACTTC.

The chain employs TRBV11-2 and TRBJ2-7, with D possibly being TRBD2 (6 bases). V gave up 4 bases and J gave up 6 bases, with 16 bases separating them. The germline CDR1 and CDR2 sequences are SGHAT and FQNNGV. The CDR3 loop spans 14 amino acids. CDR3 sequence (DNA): TGTGCCAGCAGCTCGACTGCGGGGTCAAGCGAGCAGTACTTC. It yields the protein CASSSTAGSSEQYF.

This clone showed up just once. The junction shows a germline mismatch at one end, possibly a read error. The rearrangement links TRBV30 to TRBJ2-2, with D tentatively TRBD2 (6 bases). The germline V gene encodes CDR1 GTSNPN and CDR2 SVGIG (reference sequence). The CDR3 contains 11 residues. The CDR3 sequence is CAWRYGGKLFF. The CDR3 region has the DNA TGTGCCTGGAGATATGGCGGGAAGCTGTTTTTT.

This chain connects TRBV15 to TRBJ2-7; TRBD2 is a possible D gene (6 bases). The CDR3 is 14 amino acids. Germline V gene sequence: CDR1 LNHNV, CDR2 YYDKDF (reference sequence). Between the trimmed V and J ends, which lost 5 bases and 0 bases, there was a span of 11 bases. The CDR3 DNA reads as TGTGCCACCAGCGAGGCTAGCGACTCCTACGAGCAGTACTTC. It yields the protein CATSEASDSYEQYF.

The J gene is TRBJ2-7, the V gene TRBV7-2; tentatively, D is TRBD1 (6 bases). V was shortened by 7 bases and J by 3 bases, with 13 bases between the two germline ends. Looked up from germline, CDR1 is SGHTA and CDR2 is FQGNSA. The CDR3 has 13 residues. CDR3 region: CASTPAGDYEQYF. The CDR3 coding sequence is TGTGCCAGCACCCCAGCAGGGGACTACGAGCAGTACTTC.

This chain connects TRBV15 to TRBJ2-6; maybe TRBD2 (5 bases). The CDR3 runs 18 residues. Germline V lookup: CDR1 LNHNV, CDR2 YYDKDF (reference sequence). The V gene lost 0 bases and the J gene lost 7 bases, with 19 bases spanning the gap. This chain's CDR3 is CATSRDLGITRLANVLTF. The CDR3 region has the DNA TGTGCCACCAGCAGAGATCTCGGGATAACTAGGTTAGCCAACGTCCTGACTTTC.

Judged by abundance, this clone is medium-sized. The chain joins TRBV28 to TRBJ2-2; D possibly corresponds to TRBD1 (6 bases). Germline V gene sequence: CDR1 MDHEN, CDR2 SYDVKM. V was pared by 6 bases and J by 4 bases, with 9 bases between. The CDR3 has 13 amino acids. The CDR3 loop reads CASSTRGTGELFF. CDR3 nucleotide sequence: TGTGCCAGCAGCACCAGGGGCACCGGGGAGCTGTTTTTT.

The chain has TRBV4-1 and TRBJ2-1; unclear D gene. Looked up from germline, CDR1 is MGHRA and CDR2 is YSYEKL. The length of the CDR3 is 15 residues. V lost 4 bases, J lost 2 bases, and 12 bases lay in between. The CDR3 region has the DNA TGCGCCAGCAGCCCTACCGAGGCCCCCTACAATGAGCAGTTCTTC. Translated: CASSPTEAPYNEQFF.

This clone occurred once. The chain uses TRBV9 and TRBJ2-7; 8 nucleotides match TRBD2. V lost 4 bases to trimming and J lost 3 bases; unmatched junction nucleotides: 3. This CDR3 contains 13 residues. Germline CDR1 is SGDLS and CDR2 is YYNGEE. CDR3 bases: TGTGCCAGCAGCACGGGACTAGACTACGAGCAGTACTTC. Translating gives CASSTGLDYEQYF.

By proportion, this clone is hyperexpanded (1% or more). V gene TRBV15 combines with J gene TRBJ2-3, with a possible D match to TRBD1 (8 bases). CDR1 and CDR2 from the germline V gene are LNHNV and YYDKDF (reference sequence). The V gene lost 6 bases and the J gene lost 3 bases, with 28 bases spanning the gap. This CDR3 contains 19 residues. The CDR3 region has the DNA TGTGCCACCAGGCAAACCCACGGGGAGGACAGGGAGGGAACAGATACGCAGTATTTT. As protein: CATRQTHGEDREGTDTQYF.

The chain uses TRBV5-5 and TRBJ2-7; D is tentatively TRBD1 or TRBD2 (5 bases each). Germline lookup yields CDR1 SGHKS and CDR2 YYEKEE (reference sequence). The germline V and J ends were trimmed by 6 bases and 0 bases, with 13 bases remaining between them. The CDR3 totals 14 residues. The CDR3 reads CASTPTGLSYEQYF. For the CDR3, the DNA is TGTGCCAGCACCCCGACGGGGCTCTCCTACGAGCAGTACTTC. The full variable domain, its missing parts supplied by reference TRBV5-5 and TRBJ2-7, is DAGVTQSPTHLIKTRGQQVTLRCSPISGHKSVSWYQQVLGQGPQFIFQYYEKEERGRGNFPDRFSARQFPNYSSELNVNALLLGDSALYLCASTPTGLSYEQYFGPGTRLTVT.

CDR3 loop: CAAGRPGGQETQYF. CDR3 nucleotide sequence: TGTGCCGCCGGGCGACCAGGGGGCCAAGAGACCCAGTACTTC. The chain carries TRBV6-5 and TRBJ2-5, with 7 bases matching TRBD1. CDR3 length: 14 amino acids. Germline CDR1 is MNHEY and CDR2 is SVGAGI. V lost 11 bases, J lost 1 base, and 10 bases stayed unmatched.

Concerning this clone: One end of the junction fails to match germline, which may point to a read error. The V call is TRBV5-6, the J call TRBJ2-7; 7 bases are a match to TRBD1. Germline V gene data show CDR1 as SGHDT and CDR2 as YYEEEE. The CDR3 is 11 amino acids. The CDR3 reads CASSFGQAWGF. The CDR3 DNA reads TGTGCCAGCAGCTTCGGACAGGCATGGGGCTTC. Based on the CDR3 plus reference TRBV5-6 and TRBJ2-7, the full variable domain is DAGVTQSPTHLIKTRGQQVTLRCSPKSGHDTVSWYQQALGQGPQFIFQYYEEEERQRGNFPDRFSGHQFPNYSSELNVNALLLGDSALYLCASSFGQAWGFGPGTRLTVT.

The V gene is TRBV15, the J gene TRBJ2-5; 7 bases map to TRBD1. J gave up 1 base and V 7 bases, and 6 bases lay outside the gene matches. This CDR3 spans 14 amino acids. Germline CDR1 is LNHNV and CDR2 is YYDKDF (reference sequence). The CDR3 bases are TGTGCCACCACCGACGACAGGGCCCAAGAGACCCAGTACTTC. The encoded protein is CATTDDRAQETQYF.

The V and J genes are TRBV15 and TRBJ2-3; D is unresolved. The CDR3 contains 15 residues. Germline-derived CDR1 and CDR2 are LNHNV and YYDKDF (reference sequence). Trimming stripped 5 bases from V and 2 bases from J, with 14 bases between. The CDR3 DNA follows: TGTGCCACCAGCTTCCCCCCGGGCGCCACAGATACGCAGTATTTT. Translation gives CATSFPPGATDTQYF.

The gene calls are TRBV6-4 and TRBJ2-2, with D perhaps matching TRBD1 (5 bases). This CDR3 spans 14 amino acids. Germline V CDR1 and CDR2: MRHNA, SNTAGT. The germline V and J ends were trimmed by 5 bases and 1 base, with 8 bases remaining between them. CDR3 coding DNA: TGTGCCAGCAGTTTCGGACAGAACACCGGGGAGCTGTTTTTT. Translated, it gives CASSFGQNTGELFF.

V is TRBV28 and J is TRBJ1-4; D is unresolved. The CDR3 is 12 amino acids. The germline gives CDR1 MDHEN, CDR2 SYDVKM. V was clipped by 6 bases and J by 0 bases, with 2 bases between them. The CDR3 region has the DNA TGTGCCAGCAGGTCAACTAATGAAAAACTGTTTTTT. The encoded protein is CASRSTNEKLFF.

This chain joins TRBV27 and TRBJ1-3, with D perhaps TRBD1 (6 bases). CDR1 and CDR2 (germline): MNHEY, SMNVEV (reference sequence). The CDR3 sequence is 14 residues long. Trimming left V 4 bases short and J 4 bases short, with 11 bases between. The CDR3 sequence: CASSSGVEGNTIYF. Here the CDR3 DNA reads TGTGCCAGCAGTTCAGGGGTAGAAGGAAACACCATATATTTT.

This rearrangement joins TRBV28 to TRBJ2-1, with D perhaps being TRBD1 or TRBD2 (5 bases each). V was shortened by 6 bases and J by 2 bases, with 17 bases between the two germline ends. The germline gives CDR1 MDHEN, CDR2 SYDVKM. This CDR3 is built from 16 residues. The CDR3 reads CASSITGTAAYNEQFF. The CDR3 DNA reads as TGTGCCAGCAGCATAACCGGGACCGCTGCCTACAATGAGCAGTTCTTC.

The CDR3 loop is CASRKRQGTEKLFF. The CDR3 region has the DNA TGTGCCAGTAGAAAACGACAGGGGACTGAAAAACTGTTTTTT. The chain recombines TRBV19 with TRBJ1-4; 8 bases match TRBD1. The V gene's germline CDR1 is LNHDA and CDR2 SQIVND (reference sequence). The CDR3 totals 14 residues. The trim removed 6 bases at V and 7 bases at J, leaving 7 bases unmatched.

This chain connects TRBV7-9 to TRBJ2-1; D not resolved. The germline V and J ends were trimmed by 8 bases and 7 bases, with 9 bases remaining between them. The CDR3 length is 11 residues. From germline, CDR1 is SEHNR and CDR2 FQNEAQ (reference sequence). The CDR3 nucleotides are TGTGCCAGCTTATCCCCTAATGAGCAGTTCTTC. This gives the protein CASLSPNEQFF.

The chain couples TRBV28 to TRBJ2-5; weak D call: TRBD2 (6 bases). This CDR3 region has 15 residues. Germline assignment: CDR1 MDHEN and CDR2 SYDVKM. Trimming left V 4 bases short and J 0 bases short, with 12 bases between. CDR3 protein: CASSSWTTNQETQYF. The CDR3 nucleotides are TGTGCCAGCAGTTCTTGGACTACCAACCAAGAGACCCAGTACTTC.

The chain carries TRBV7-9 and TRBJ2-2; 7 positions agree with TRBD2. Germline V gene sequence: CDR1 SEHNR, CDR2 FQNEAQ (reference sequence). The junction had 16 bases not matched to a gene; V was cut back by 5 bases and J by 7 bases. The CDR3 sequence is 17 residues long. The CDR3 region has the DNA TGTGCCAGCAGCCCCCCCGACGGGCGGGAGAGGAACGGGGAGCTGTTTTTT. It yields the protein CASSPPDGRERNGELFF.

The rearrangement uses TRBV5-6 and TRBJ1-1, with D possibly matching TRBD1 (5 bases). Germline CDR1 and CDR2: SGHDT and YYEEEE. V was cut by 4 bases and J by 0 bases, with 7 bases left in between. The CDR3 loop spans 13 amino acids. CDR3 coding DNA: TGTGCCAGCAGCCGGGGGATGAACACTGAAGCTTTCTTT. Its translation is CASSRGMNTEAFF.